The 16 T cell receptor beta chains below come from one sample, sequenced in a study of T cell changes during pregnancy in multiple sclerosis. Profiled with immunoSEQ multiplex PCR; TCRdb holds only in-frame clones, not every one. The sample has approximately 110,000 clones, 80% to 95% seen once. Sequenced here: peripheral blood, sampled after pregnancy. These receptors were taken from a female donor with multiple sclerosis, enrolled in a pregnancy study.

CDR3: CASSLQKAGDTEAFF. In DNA, the CDR3 is TGTGCCAGCAGCTTACAAAAGGCCGGGGACACTGAAGCTTTCTTT. The V gene is TRBV7-9, the J gene TRBJ1-1; D is unresolved. The V end was cut by 2 bases, the J end by 3 bases, with 13 bases between. Germline values: CDR1 SEHNR, CDR2 FQNEAQ (reference sequence). This CDR3 is built from 15 residues. The variable domain in full, completed from reference TRBV7-9 and TRBJ1-1, reads DTGVSQNPRHKITKRGQNVTFRCDPISEHNRLYWYRQTLGQGPEFLTYFQNEAQLEKSRLLSDRFSAERPKGSFSTLEIQRTEQGDSAMYLCASSLQKAGDTEAFFGQGTRLTVV.

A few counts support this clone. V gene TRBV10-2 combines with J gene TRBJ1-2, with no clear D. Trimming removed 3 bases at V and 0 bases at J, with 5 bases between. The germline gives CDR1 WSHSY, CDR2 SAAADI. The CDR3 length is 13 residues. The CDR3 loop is CASSDRANYGYTF. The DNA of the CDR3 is TGCGCCAGCAGTGATAGAGCTAACTATGGCTACACCTTC.

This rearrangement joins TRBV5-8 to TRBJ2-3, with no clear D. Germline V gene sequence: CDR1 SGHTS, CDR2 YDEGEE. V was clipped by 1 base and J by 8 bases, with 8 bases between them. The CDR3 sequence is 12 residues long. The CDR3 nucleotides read TGTGCCAGCAGCTTGACATGGCTTACGCAGTATTTT. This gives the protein CASSLTWLTQYF.

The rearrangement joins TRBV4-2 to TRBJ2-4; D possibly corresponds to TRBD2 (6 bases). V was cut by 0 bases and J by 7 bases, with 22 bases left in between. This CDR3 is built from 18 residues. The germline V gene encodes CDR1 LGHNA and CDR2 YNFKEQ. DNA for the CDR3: TGTGCCAGCAGCCAAGATTTAGGACTAATGATCGGGAAGAACATTCAGTACTTC. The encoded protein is CASSQDLGLMIGKNIQYF.

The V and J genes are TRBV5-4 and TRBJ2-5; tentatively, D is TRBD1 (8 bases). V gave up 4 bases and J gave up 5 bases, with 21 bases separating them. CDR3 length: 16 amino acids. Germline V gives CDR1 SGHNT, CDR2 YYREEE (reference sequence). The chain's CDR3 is CASSTWTGREGETQYF. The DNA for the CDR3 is TGTGCCAGCAGCACCTGGACAGGGAGGGAGGGGGAGACCCAGTACTTC.

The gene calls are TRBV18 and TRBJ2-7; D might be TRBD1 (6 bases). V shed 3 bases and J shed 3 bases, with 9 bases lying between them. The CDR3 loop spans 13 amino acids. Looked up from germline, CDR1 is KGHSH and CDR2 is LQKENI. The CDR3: CASSPPDSYEQYF. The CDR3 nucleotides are TGTGCCAGCTCACCCCCGGACAGCTACGAGCAGTACTTC.

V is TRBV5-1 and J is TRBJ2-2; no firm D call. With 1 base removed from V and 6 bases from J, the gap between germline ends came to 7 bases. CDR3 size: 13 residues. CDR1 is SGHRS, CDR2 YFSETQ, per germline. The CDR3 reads CASSLPVPGELFF. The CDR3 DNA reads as TGCGCCAGCAGCTTGCCGGTTCCCGGGGAGCTGTTTTTT.

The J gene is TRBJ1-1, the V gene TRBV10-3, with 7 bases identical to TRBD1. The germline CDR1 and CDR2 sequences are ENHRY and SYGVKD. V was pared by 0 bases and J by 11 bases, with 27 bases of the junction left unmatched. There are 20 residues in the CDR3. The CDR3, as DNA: TGTGCCATCAGTGAGTCTCTTATATGGACAGGTGCGGCGTCAGGGCGTCAGGCTTTCTTT. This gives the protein CAISESLIWTGAASGRQAFF.

The CDR3 sequence: CASSYGLAGGYEQYF. The CDR3 coding sequence is TGTGCCAGCAGCTACGGACTAGCGGGGGGCTACGAGCAGTACTTC. This chain uses TRBV7-9 with TRBJ2-7; 14 bases map to TRBD2. J lost 3 bases, V lost 4 bases, and 2 bases had no gene match. CDR1 SEHNR and CDR2 FQNEAQ come from the germline V gene (reference sequence). CDR3 size: 15 residues.

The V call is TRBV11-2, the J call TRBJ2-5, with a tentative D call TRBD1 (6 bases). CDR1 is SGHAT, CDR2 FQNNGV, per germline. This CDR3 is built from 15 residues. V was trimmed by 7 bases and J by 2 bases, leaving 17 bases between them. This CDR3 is CASTHIGDTQETQYF. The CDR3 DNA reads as TGTGCCAGCACCCACATCGGGGACACTCAAGAGACCCAGTACTTC.

The DNA of the CDR3 is TGTGCCAGCAGCTTAGCCCACAGATCAACACAAGGCTACACCTTC. Its translation: CASSLAHRSTQGYTF. The V gene is TRBV7-9, the J gene TRBJ1-2; D gene uncertain. V lost 0 bases and J lost 8, with 16 bases in between. Germline V gene lookup returns CDR1 SEHNR and CDR2 FQNEAQ (reference sequence). The CDR3 has 15 amino acids.

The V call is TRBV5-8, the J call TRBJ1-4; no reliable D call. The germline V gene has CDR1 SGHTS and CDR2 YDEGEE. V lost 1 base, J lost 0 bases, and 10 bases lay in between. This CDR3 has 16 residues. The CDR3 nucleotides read TGTGCCAGCAGCTTGACTTGGGGAGCAACTAATGAAAAACTGTTTTTT. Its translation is CASSLTWGATNEKLFF.

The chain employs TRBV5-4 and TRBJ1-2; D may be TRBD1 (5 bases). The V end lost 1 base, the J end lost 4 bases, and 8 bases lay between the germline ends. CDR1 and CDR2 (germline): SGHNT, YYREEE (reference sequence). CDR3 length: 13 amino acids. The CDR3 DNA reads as TGTGCCAGCAGCTTGCAGGGTAGCTATGGCTACACCTTC. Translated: CASSLQGSYGYTF.

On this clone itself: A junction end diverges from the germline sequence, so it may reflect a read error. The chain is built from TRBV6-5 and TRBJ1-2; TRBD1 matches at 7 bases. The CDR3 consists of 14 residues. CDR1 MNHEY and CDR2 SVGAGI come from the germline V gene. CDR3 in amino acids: CASSHSTGEHGYTF. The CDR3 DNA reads TGTGCCAGCAGTCACTCTACAGGGGAGCATGGCTACACCTTC.

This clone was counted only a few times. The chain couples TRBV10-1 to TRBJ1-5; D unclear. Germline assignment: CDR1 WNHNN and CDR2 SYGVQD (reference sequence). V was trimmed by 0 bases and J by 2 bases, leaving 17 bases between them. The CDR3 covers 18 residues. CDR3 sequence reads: CASSESSEGRSRNQPQHF. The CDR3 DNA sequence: TGCGCCAGCAGTGAGTCGTCGGAGGGCAGGTCGCGCAATCAGCCCCAGCATTTT.

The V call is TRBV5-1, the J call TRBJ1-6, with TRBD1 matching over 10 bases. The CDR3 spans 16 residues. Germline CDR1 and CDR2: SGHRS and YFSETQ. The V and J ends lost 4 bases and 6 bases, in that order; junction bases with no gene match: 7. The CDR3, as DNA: TGCGCCAGCAGCCCGGGGGACAGGGGCGGTAATTCACCCCTCCACTTT. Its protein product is CASSPGDRGGNSPLHF.